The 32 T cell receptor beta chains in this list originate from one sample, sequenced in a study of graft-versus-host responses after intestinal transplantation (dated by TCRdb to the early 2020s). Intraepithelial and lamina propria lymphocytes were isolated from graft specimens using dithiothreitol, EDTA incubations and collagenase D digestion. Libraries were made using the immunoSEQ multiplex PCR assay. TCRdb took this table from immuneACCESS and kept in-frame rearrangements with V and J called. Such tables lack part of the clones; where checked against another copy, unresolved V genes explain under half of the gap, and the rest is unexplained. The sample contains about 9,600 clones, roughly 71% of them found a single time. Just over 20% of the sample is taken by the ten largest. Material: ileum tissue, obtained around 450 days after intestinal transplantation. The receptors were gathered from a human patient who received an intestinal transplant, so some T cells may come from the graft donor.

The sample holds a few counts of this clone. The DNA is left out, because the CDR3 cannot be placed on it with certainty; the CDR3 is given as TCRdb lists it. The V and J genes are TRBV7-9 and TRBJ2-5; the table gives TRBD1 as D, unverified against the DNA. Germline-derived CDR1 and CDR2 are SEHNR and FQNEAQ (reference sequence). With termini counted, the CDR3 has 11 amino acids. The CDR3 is CASSVAEGAHF.

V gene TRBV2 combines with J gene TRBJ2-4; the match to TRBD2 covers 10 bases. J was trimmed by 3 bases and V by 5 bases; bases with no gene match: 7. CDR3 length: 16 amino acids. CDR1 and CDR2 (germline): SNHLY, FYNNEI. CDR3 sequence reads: CASSLLAGAVKNIQYF. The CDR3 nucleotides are TGTGCCAGCAGTCTGCTAGCGGGGGCGGTCAAAAACATTCAGTACTTC.

The CDR3 sequence is CASGSGGGYNEQFF. The CDR3 DNA sequence: TGTGCTAGTGGTTCGGGGGGCGGGTACAATGAGCAGTTCTTC. The V call is TRBV12-5, the J call TRBJ2-1, with D perhaps matching TRBD2 (7 bases). The CDR3 is 14 amino acids. Germline V CDR1 and CDR2: LGHNT, FRNRAP. V lost 4 bases, J lost 4 bases, and 11 bases lay in between.

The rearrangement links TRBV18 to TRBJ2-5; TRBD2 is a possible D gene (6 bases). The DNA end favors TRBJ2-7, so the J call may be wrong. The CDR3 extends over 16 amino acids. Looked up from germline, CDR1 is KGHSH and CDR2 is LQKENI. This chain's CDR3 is CASAGSAAGFSYEQYF. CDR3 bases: TGTGCCAGCGCAGGGTCGGCCGCGGGGTTTTCCTACGAGCAGTACTTC.

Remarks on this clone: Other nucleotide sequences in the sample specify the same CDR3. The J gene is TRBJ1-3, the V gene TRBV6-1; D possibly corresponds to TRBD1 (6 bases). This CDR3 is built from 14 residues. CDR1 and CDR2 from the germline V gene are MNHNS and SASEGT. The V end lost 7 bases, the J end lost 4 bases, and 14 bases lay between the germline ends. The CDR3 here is CASTPDRLGNTIYF. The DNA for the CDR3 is TGTGCCAGCACCCCGGACAGACTGGGAAACACCATATATTTT.

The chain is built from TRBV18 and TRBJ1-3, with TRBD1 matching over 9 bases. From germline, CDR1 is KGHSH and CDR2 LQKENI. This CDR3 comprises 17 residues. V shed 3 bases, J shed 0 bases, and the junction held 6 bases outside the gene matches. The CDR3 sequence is CASSPQDRGASGNTIYF. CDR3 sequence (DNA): TGTGCCAGCTCACCTCAGGACAGGGGCGCCTCTGGAAACACCATATATTTT.

The CDR3 protein is CASTKVGTYEQYF. The CDR3 DNA follows: TGCGCCAGCACTAAGGTGGGGACCTACGAGCAGTACTTC. The chain is built from TRBV5-1 and TRBJ2-5; no reliable D call. The DNA end lines up better with TRBJ2-7; the J call may be wrong. The CDR3 is made up of 13 amino acids. The germline V gene encodes CDR1 SGHRS and CDR2 YFSETQ.

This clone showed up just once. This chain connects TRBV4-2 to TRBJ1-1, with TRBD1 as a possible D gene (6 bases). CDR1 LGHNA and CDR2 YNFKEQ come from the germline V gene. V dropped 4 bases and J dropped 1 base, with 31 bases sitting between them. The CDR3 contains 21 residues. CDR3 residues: CASSLDRGRLTAPLGNTEAFF. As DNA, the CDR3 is TGTGCCAGCAGCCTAGACCGGGGGCGCCTTACTGCCCCCCTAGGGAACACTGAAGCTTTCTTT.

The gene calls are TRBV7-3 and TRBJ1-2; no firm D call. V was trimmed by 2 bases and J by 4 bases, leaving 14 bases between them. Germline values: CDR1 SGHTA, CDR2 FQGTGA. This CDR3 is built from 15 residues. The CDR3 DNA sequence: TGTGCCAGCAGCTTAGCGGCAGGATCTACCTATGGCTACACCTTC. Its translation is CASSLAAGSTYGYTF.

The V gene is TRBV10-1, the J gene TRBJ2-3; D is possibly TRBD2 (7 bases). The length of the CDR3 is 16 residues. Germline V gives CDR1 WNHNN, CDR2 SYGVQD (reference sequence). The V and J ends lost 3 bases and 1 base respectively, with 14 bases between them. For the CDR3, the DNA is TGCGCCAGCAGTGATGTCGGGGGGCCGCGCACAGATACGCAGTATTTT. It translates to CASSDVGGPRTDTQYF.

This chain's CDR3 is CASSLEGRWQRVGGYTF. CDR3 DNA sequence: TGTGCCAGCAGCTTGGAGGGACGGTGGCAGCGGGTGGGAGGCTACACCTTC. This sequence joins TRBV5-5 and TRBJ1-2; possible D gene TRBD1, 5 bases. CDR3 length equals 17 residues. Germline loops: CDR1 SGHKS, CDR2 YYEKEE (reference sequence). Deletions cut 0 bases from V and 8 bases from J, with 23 bases between.

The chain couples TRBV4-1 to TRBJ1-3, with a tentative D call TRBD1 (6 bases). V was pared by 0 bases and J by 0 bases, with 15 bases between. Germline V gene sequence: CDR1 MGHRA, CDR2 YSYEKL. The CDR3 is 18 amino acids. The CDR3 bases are TGCGCCAGCAGCCAAGAGGGGGGCACCTCATTCTCTGGAAACACCATATATTTT. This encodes CASSQEGGTSFSGNTIYF.

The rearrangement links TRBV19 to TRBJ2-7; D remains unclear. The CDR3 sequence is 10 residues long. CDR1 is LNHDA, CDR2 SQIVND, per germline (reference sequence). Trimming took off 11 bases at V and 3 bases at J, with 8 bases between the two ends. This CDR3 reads CAAFVYEQYF. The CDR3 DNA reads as TGTGCCGCCTTTGTCTACGAGCAGTACTTC.

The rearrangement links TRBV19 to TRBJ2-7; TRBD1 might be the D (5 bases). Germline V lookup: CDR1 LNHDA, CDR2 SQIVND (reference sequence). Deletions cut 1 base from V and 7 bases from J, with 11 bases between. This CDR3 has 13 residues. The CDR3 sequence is CASSIVGAREQYF. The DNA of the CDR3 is TGTGCCAGTAGTATAGTTGGGGCTCGAGAGCAGTACTTC.

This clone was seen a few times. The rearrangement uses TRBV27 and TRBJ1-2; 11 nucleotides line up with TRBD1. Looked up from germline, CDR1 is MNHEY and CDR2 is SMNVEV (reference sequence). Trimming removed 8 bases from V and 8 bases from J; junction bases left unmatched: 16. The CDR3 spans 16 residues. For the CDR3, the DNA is TGTGCCAGCTCCCCTAGGGGACAGGGGGTATCTCGGGGCTACACCTTC. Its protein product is CASSPRGQGVSRGYTF.

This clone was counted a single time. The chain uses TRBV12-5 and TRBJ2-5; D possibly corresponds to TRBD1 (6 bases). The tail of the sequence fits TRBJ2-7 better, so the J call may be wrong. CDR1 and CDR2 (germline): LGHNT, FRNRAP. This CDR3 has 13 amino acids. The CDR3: CASGLGQRDEQYF. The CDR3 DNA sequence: TGTGCTAGTGGTTTAGGACAGAGGGACGAGCAGTACTTC.

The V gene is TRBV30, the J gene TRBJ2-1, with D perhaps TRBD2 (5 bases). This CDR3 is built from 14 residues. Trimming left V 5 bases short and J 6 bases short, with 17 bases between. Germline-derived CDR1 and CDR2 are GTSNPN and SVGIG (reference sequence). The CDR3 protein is CAWLRVGVGNEQFF. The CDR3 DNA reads TGTGCCTGGCTACGGGTCGGGGTAGGCAATGAGCAGTTCTTC.

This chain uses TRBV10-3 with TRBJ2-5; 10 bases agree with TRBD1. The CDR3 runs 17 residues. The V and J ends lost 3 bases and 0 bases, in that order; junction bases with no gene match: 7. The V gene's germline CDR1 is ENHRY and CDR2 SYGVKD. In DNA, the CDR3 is TGTGCCATCAGTGACCCTGAGACAGGGGGCAACCAAGAGACCCAGTACTTC. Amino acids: CAISDPETGGNQETQYF.

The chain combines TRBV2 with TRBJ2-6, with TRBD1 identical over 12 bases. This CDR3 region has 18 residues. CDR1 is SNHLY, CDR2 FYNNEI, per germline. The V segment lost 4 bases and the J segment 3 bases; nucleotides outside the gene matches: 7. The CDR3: CASSVRGQGALGANVLTF. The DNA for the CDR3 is TGTGCCAGCAGTGTACGGGGACAGGGGGCGCTTGGGGCCAACGTCCTGACTTTC.

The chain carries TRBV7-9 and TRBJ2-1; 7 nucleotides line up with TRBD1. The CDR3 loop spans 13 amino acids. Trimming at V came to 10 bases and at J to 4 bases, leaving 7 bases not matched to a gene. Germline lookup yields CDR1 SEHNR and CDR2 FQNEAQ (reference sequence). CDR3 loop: CATTGVNYNEQFF. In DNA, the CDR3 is TGTGCCACCACAGGGGTCAATTACAATGAGCAGTTCTTC.

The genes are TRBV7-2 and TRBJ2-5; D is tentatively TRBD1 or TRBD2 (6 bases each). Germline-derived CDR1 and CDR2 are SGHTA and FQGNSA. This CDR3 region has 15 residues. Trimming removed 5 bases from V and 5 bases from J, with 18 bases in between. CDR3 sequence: CASSPQGGVGETQYF. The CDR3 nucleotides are TGTGCCAGCAGCCCACAGGGAGGCGTAGGCGAGACCCAGTACTTC.

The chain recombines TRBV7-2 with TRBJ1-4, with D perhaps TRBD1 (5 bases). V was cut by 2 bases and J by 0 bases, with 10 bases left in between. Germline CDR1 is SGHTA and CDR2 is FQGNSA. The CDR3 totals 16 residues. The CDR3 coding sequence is TGTGCCAGCAGCTTAAATTGGGGGGCAACTAATGAAAAACTGTTTTTT. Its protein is CASSLNWGATNEKLFF.

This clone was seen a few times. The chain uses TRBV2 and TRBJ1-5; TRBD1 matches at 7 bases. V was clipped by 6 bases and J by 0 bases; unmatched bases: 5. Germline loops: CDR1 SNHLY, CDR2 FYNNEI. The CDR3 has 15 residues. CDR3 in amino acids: CASRGTDHSNQPQHF. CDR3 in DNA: TGTGCCAGCAGAGGGACAGATCATAGCAATCAGCCCCAGCATTTT.

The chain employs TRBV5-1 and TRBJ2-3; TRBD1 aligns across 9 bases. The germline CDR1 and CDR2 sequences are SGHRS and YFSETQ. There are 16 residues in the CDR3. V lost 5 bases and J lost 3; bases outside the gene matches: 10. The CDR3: CASRQPTGGKTDTQYF. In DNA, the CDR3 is TGCGCCAGCAGGCAACCTACAGGGGGCAAGACAGATACGCAGTATTTT.

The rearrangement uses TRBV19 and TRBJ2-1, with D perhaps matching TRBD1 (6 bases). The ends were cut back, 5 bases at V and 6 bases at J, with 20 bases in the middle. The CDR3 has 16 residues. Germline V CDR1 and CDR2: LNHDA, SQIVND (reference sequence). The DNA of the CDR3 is TGTGCCAGTAGTCCCCGGGGACAAAAGGCGAGCAATGAGCAGTTCTTC. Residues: CASSPRGQKASNEQFF.

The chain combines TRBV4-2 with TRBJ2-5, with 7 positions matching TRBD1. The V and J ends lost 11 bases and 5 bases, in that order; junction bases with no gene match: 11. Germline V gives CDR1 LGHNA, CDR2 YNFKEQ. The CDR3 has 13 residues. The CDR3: CAAGPGGFETQYF. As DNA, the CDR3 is TGTGCCGCGGGCCCAGGGGGATTTGAGACCCAGTACTTC.

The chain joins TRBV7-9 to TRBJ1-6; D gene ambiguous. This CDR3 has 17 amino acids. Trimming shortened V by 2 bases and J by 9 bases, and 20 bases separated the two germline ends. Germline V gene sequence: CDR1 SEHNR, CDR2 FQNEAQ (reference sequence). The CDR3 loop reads CASSLLGVSAFGSPLHF. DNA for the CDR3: TGTGCCAGCAGCTTACTCGGGGTATCGGCTTTTGGTTCACCCCTCCACTTT. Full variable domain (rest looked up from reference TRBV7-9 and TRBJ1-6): DTGVSQNPRHKITKRGQNVTFRCDPISEHNRLYWYRQTLGQGPEFLTYFQNEAQLEKSRLLSDRFSAERPKGSFSTLEIQRTEQGDSAMYLCASSLLGVSAFGSPLHFGNGTRLTVT.

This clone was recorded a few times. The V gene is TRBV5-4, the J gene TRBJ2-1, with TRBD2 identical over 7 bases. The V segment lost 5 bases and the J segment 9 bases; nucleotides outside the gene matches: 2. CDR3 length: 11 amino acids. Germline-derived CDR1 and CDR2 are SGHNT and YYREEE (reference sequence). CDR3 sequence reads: CASSWGGEQFF. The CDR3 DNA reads TGTGCCAGCAGTTGGGGGGGTGAGCAGTTCTTC.

The CDR3 loop reads CAISEYRDKGYEQYF. The DNA for the CDR3 is TGTGCCATCAGTGAGTATAGGGACAAAGGCTACGAGCAGTACTTC. The chain combines TRBV10-3 with TRBJ2-5; possible D gene TRBD1, 6 bases. The DNA end favors TRBJ2-7, so the J call may be wrong. The CDR3 is made up of 15 amino acids. CDR1 is ENHRY, CDR2 SYGVKD, per germline.

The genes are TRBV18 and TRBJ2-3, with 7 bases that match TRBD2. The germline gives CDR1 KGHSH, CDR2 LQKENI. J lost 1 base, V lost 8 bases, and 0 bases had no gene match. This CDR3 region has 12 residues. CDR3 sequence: CASGGGTDTQYF. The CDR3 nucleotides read TGTGCCAGCGGGGGGGGCACAGATACGCAGTATTTT.

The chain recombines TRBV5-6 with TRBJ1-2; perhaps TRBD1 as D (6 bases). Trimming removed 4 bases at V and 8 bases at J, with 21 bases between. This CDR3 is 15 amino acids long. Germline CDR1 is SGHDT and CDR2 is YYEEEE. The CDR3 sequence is CASSLAQFGGLGYTF. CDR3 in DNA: TGTGCCAGCAGCCTGGCGCAGTTCGGGGGGCTCGGCTACACCTTC.

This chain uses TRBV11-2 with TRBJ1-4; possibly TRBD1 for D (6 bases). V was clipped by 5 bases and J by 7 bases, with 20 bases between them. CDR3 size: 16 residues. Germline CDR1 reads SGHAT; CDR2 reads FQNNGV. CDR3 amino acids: CASSPRGGAGSEKLFF. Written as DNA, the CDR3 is TGTGCCAGCAGCCCGCGAGGGGGGGCTGGAAGTGAAAAACTGTTTTTT.